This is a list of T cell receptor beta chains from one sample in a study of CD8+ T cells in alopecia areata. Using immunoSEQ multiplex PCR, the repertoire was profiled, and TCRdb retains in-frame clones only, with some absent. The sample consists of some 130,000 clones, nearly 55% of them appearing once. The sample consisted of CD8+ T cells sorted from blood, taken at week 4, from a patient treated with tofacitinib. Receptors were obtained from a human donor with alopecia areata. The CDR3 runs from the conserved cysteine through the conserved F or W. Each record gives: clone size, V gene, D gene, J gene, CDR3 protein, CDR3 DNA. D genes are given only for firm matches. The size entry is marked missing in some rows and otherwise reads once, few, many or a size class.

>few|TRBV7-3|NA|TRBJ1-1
CASSLTGGLMNTEAFF
TGTGCCAGCAGCTTAACGGGGGGCCTCATGAACACTGAAGCTTTCTTT
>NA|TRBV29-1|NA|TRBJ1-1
CSVEAAMNTEAFF
TGCAGCGTTGAGGCAGCTATGAACACTGAAGCTTTCTTT
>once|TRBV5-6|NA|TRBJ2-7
CASQAAGQTRYEQYF
TGTGCCAGCCAAGCTGCAGGACAGACCCGCTACGAGCAGTACTTC
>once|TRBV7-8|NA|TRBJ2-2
CASSSDSAYNTGELFF
TGTGCCAGCAGCTCAGATAGCGCTTATAACACCGGGGAGCTGTTTTTT
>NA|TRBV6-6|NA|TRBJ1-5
CASVGGGNQPQHF
TGTGCCAGCGTGGGGGGCGGCAATCAGCCCCAGCATTTT
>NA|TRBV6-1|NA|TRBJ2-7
CASTAKIRASYEQYF
TGTGCCAGCACCGCGAAAATCAGGGCGTCCTACGAGCAGTACTTC
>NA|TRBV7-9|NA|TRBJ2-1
CASSLALTSEQFF
TGTGCCAGCAGCTTAGCGCTAACAAGTGAGCAGTTCTTC
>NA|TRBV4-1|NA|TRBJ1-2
CASSPGGLSINYGYTF
TGCGCCAGCAGCCCGGGGGGGCTCTCCATCAACTATGGCTACACCTTC
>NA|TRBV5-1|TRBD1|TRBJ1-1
CASSYRGGTEAFF
TGCGCCAGCAGCTACAGGGGAGGCACTGAAGCTTTCTTT
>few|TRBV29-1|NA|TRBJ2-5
CSVEGETQYF
TGCAGCGTTGAAGGGGAGACCCAGTACTTC
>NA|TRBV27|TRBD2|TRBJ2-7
CASITYERGNYEQYF
TGTGCCAGCATAACCTACGAGCGGGGAAACTACGAGCAGTACTTC
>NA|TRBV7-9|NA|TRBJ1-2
CASSSGLPTYGYTF
TGTGCCAGCAGCTCCGGACTACCGACCTATGGCTACACCTTC
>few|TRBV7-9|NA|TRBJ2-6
CAVHSSGANVLTF
TGTGCCGTCCACAGCTCTGGGGCCAACGTCCTGACTTTC
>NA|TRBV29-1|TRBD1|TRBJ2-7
CSAVGQTYEQYF
TGCAGCGCTGTGGGACAGACCTACGAGCAGTACTTC
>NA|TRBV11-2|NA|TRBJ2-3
CASSSGGRVADTQYF
TGTGCCAGCAGCTCAGGAGGCAGGGTAGCAGATACGCAGTATTTT
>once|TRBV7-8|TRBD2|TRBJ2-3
CASSPQRGGEDTQYF
TGTGCCAGCAGCCCTCAGCGGGGGGGCGAAGATACGCAGTATTTT
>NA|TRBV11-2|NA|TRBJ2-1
CASSPGNEQFF
TGTGCCAGCAGCCCGGGGAATGAGCAGTTCTTC
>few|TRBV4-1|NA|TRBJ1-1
CASSPAFGMNTEAFF
TGCGCCAGCAGCCCCGCTTTTGGTATGAACACTGAAGCTTTCTTT
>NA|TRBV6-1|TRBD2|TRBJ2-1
CASSALAGGYDEQFF
TGTGCCAGCAGCGCTCTAGCGGGGGGTTACGATGAGCAGTTCTTC
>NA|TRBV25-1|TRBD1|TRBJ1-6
CASSLPGQDNSPLHF
TGTGCCAGCAGCCTACCGGGACAGGATAATTCACCCCTCCACTTT
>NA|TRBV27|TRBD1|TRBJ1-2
CASRTGTAYGYTF
TGTGCCAGCAGAACCGGGACAGCCTATGGCTACACCTTC
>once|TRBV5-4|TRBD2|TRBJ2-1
CASSSYDLTSGGTYNEQFF
TGTGCCAGCAGCTCCTACGACCTGACTAGCGGGGGGACCTACAATGAGCAGTTCTTC
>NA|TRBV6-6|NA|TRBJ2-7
CASSYGSEQYF
TGTGCCAGCAGTTACGGGAGTGAGCAGTACTTC
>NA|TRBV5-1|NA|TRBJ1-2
CASSLEGYGYTF
TGCGCCAGCAGCTTGGAAGGATATGGCTACACCTTC
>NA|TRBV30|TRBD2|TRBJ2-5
CAWSVRGGRDQETQYF
TGTGCCTGGAGTGTACGGGGGGGCCGGGATCAAGAGACCCAGTACTTC
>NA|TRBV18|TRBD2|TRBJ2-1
CASSSGLAGGPDEQFF
TGTGCCAGCTCTTCCGGACTAGCGGGGGGGCCTGATGAGCAGTTCTTC
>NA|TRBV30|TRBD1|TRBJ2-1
CAWSVRGQDYNEQFF
TGTGCCTGGAGTGTACGGGGACAGGACTACAATGAGCAGTTCTTC
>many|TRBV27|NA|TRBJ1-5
CASSFGTSNQPQHF
TGTGCCAGCAGTTTCGGGACTAGCAATCAGCCCCAGCATTTT
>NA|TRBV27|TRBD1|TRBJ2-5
CASSGTGGETQYF
TGTGCCAGCAGTGGTACAGGGGGAGAGACCCAGTACTTC
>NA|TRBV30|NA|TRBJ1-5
CAWGRDSNQPQHF
TGTGCCTGGGGGCGGGACAGCAATCAGCCCCAGCATTTT
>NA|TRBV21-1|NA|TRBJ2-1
CASSKVWPRDTFAYNEQFF
TGTGCCAGCAGCAAAGTTTGGCCCCGGGACACCTTTGCCTACAATGAGCAGTTCTTC
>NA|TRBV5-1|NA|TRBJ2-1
CASSSRGLPFSAFF
TGCGCCAGCAGCTCAAGGGGCTTGCCGTTTTCTGCGTTCTTC
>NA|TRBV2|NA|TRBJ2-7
CASSETSF
TGTGCCAGCAGTGAGACGTCCTTC
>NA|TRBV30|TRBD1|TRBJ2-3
CAWRVTGGRTDTQYF
TGTGCCTGGAGGGTTACAGGGGGAAGGACAGATACGCAGTATTTT
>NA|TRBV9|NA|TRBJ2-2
CASSVEAATGELFF
TGTGCCAGCAGCGTAGAGGCAGCCACCGGGGAGCTGTTTTTT
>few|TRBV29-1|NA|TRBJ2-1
CSVGRDNEQFF
TGCAGCGTCGGGCGGGACAATGAGCAGTTCTTC
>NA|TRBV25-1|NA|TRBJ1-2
CASHQGLGYTF
TGTGCTTCTCATCAGGGTTTAGGCTACACCTTC
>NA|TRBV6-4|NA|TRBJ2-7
CASRPFGGYEQYF
TGTGCCAGCAGACCCTTCGGGGGCTACGAGCAGTACTTC
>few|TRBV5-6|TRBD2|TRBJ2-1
CASSKPAGDNEQFF
TGTGCCAGCAGCAAGCCGGCGGGGGACAATGAGCAGTTCTTC
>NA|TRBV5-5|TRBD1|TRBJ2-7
CASSSNAGQGVYEQYF
TGTGCCAGCAGCTCAAACGCGGGACAGGGGGTCTACGAGCAGTACTTC
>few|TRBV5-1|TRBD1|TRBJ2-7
CASSLEGQGSEQYF
TGCGCCAGCAGCTTGGAGGGACAGGGGAGCGAGCAGTACTTC
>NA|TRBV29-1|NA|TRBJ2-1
CSVDGDWYNEQFF
TGCAGCGTTGATGGGGACTGGTACAATGAGCAGTTCTTC
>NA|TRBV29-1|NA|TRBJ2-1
CTIQISYNEQFF
TGCACCATCCAAATCTCCTACAATGAGCAGTTCTTC
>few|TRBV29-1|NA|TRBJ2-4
CSVDGTLKNIQYF
TGCAGCGTTGACGGGACACTTAAAAACATTCAGTACTTC
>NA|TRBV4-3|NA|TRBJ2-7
CASSQVTDSSYEQYF
TGCGCCAGCAGCCAAGTAACAGACAGCTCCTACGAGCAGTACTTC
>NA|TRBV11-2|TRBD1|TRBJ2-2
CASSLGLTGGLPGELFF
TGTGCCAGCAGCTTAGGGTTGACAGGGGGCCTTCCCGGGGAGCTGTTTTTT
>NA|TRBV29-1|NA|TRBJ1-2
CSVEDRIGTGYGYTF
TGCAGCGTTGAAGATCGAATTGGCACGGGGTATGGCTACACCTTC
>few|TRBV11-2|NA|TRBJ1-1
CASSHIGDTEAFF
TGTGCCAGCAGTCACATTGGAGACACTGAAGCTTTCTTT
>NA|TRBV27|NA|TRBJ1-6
CASSQPGNSPLHF
TGTGCCAGCAGTCAACCCGGGAATTCACCCCTCCACTTT
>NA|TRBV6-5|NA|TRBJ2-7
CASSHGATGSYEQYF
TGTGCCAGCAGCCACGGGGCTACGGGTTCCTACGAGCAGTACTTC
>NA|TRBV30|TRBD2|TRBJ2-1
CARGGLAGINEQFF
TGTGCCCGGGGGGGGCTAGCGGGGATCAATGAGCAGTTCTTC
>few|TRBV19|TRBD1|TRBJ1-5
CASSIRDRWQPQHF
TGTGCCAGTAGCATCCGGGACAGATGGCAGCCCCAGCATTTT
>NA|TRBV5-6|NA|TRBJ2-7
CASSLGGTSYEQYF
TGTGCCAGCAGCTTAGGAGGGACCTCCTACGAGCAGTACTTC
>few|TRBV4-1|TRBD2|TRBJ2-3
CASSRIWSGGNTDTQYF
TGCGCCAGCAGCCGAATCTGGAGCGGGGGGAACACAGATACGCAGTATTTT
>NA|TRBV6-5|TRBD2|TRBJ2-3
CASSTSGGRTDTQYF
TGTGCCAGCAGTACTAGCGGGGGACGCACAGATACGCAGTATTTT
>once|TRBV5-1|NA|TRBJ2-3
CASRPGEGGFTDTQYF
TGCGCCAGCAGACCAGGCGAAGGGGGTTTTACAGATACGCAGTATTTT
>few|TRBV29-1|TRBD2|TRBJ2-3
CSVEVGLAGSDTQYF
TGCAGCGTTGAAGTAGGACTAGCGGGGTCAGATACGCAGTATTTT
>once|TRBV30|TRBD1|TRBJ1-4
CACDTGTGGEKLFF
TGTGCCTGTGATACCGGGACAGGGGGTGAAAAACTGTTTTTT
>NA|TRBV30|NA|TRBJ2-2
CAWRGQGRPGELFF
TGTGCCTGGAGGGGGCAGGGGAGGCCCGGGGAGCTGTTTTTT
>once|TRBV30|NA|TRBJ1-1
CAWSVIGMNTEAFF
TGTGCCTGGAGTGTGATCGGAATGAACACTGAAGCTTTCTTT